This T cell receptor (beta chain) came from a study of CD8 T cells in Susac syndrome. The CDR3 sequence is 14 residues long. Trimming stripped 2 bases from V and 5 bases from J, with 12 bases between. Germline V gene lookup returns CDR1 ENHRY and CDR2 SYGVKD. Random hexamers were used to reverse transcribe an amount of about 0.45 to 1 ug RNA. The authors amplified TCR beta CDR3 across 54 Vbeta and 13 Jbeta using immunoSEQ multiplex PCR. MiXCR, run by TCRdb on the immunoSEQ multiplex PCR reads, gives a single entry per CDR3 protein. The sample carries 300,000 or so distinct CDR3 sequences, about 90% recorded once. General study points: The relatively small number of individuals in the TCR sequencing and HLA analysis was acknowledged by the study.

High-throughput TCR beta sequencing covered peripheral CD8+ and CD4+ T cells. Included as multiple sclerosis controls were treatment-naive patients who had stable or active relapsing-remitting disease. Comment on this clonotype: Its antigen is currently unknown.

Sequences were obtained from CD4+ T cells from PBMCs. The TCR comes from a human donor with multiple sclerosis. V and J are TRBV10-3 and TRBJ1-2; D is unclear. The CDR3 DNA reads as TGTGCCATCAGTGAGGTGTCGGAGAAATATGGCTACACCTTC. Encoded protein: CAISEVSEKYGYTF.